Presented here are 19 T cell receptor beta chains from one specimen sequenced in a study of CD8 T cells in ankylosing spondylitis. One entry per CDR3 protein, called by TCRdb with MiXCR from the 5' RACE reads. The top ten hold about 0.5% of the sample, which has 700,000 to 1,000,000 distinct CDR3 sequences, 10% to 15% seen once. The antigens of these receptors remain unknown. Study results and limitations: Among TCR beta sequences, a motif of under ten highly homologous variants appeared characteristic of ankylosing spondylitis blood.

Sequenced input: blood, either unsorted or a sorted T cell fraction (not recorded which). Receptor source: a male donor with ankylosing spondylitis.

This clonotype was observed a handful of times. The chain has TRBV5-1 and TRBJ1-4; 8 bases are shared with TRBD1. CDR1 SGHRS and CDR2 YFSETQ come from the germline V gene. With V trimmed by 8 bases and J by 6 bases, 9 bases remained unmatched. This CDR3 is built from 14 residues. CDR3 in amino acids: CASTTGAGDEKLFF. In DNA, the CDR3 is TGCGCCAGTACGACAGGGGCGGGGGATGAAAAACTGTTTTTT.

This clonotype was seen many times. The chain carries TRBV5-1 and TRBJ2-7, with D tentatively TRBD2 (6 bases). Germline CDR1 is SGHRS and CDR2 is YFSETQ. The CDR3 is 11 residues long. V was shortened by 10 bases and J by 3 bases, with 11 bases between the two germline ends. The CDR3 coding sequence is TGCGCCCCCAGGGAGGACTACGAGCAGTACTTC. It codes for CAPREDYEQYF.

The chain has TRBV12-3 or TRBV12-4 and TRBJ2-5; D ambiguous. This CDR3 spans 15 amino acids. Trimming removed 0 bases from V and 2 bases from J, with 10 bases in between. CDR3 loop: CASSLARRMQETQYF. In nucleotides, the CDR3 is TGTGCCAGCAGTTTAGCGCGGCGAATGCAAGAGACCCAGTACTTC.

This sequence joins TRBV10-3 and TRBJ1-2; a weak D match, TRBD1 (5 bases). V was trimmed by 8 bases and J by 7 bases, leaving 17 bases between them. The CDR3 totals 13 residues. Germline V gene lookup returns CDR1 ENHRY and CDR2 SYGVKD. As DNA, the CDR3 is TGTGCCATCGGTGGGACCGCCGTAACTGGCTACACCTTC. It encodes CAIGGTAVTGYTF.

This clonotype was observed a handful of times. The genes are TRBV7-8 and TRBJ1-5; 7 nucleotides agree with TRBD1. This CDR3 spans 16 amino acids. Germline CDR1 and CDR2: SGHVS and FQNEAQ. V lost 0 bases to trimming and J lost 3 bases; unmatched junction nucleotides: 5. This CDR3 is CASSLAQTGFNQPQHF. The CDR3 DNA reads TGTGCCAGCAGCTTAGCCCAGACAGGGTTCAATCAGCCCCAGCATTTT.

This clonotype was detected only a few times. CDR3 residues: CASSEPAGWRNEQFF. CDR3 DNA: TGTGCCAGCAGTGAGCCAGCGGGATGGCGAAATGAGCAGTTCTTC. V is TRBV6-1 and J is TRBJ2-1; 7 nucleotides agree with TRBD2. V was clipped by 3 bases and J by 7 bases; unmatched bases: 9. Looked up from germline, CDR1 is MNHNS and CDR2 is SASEGT. The CDR3 has 15 amino acids.

The chain recombines TRBV5-1 with TRBJ2-2; tentative D call: TRBD2 (5 bases). Germline V lookup: CDR1 SGHRS, CDR2 YFSETQ. Trimming pared 2 bases from V and 7 bases from J, leaving 12 bases between. CDR3 length equals 14 residues. The CDR3 DNA sequence: TGCGCCAGCAGCTTACTAGAAACTGACGGGGAGCTGTTTTTT. Translated, it gives CASSLLETDGELFF.

The chain is built from TRBV29-1 and TRBJ2-3; 7 bases align to TRBD2. The germline CDR1 and CDR2 sequences are SQVTM and ANQGSEA. This CDR3 has 13 residues. V trimming: 3 bases; J trimming: 6 bases; junction bases outside the gene matches: 6. The CDR3 DNA sequence: TGCAGCGTTGACTGGGAGGGTGGGGATACGCAGTATTTT. It encodes CSVDWEGGDTQYF.

This clonotype has only a few counts. V and J are TRBV7-2 and TRBJ1-1, with TRBD1 matching over 7 bases. V lost 5 bases and J lost 3; bases outside the gene matches: 6. Germline V lookup: CDR1 SGHTA, CDR2 FQGNSA. CDR3 length: 14 residues. CDR3 sequence (DNA): TGTGCCAGCAGCCAGGACAGGATTTACACTGAAGCTTTCTTT. Its protein product is CASSQDRIYTEAFF.

This clonotype was seen a few times. This chain uses TRBV6-2 or TRBV6-3 with TRBJ2-2; TRBD1 aligns across 8 bases. CDR3 length equals 15 residues. Trimming cost V 2 bases and J 7 bases; bases outside gene matches: 6. Germline loops: CDR1 MNHEY, CDR2 SVGEGT. The CDR3 DNA sequence: TGTGCCAGCAGTTACCCGGCAGGGGGCCACGGGGAGCTGTTTTTT. This codes for CASSYPAGGHGELFF.

The rearrangement joins TRBV7-2 to TRBJ2-1, with TRBD2 matching 9 bases. V was pared by 2 bases and J by 7 bases, with 3 bases of the junction left unmatched. CDR1 SGHTA and CDR2 FQGNSA come from the germline V gene. CDR3 length: 14 amino acids. The CDR3 sequence is CASSLLLAGNEQFF. The CDR3 DNA reads as TGTGCCAGCAGCTTATTGCTAGCGGGAAATGAGCAGTTCTTC.

This clonotype has only a few counts. This chain connects TRBV4-1 to TRBJ1-6; 8 bases are a match to TRBD1. The CDR3 is made up of 19 amino acids. Germline values: CDR1 MGHRA, CDR2 YSYEKL. The V segment lost 2 bases and the J segment 7 bases; nucleotides outside the gene matches: 16. In nucleotides, the CDR3 is TGCGCCAGCAGCCAAACGTCCGGGGCAGGGGGCGCGGGGAATTCACCCCTCCACTTT. The encoded protein is CASSQTSGAGGAGNSPLHF.

This chain connects TRBV7-9 to TRBJ1-1; no firm D call. Germline values: CDR1 SEHNR, CDR2 FQNEAQ (reference sequence). Between the trimmed V and J ends, which lost 5 bases and 1 base, there was a span of 14 bases. The CDR3 runs to 15 residues. CDR3 nucleotide sequence: TGTGCCAGCAGCATAATGCAGGTCACGAACACTGAAGCTTTCTTT. This gives the protein CASSIMQVTNTEAFF. Full variable domain (missing parts from reference TRBV7-9 and TRBJ1-1): DTGVSQNPRHKITKRGQNVTFRCDPISEHNRLYWYRQTLGQGPEFLTYFQNEAQLEKSRLLSDRFSAERPKGSFSTLEIQRTEQGDSAMYLCASSIMQVTNTEAFFGQGTRLTVV.

V is TRBV11-2 and J is TRBJ2-7, with TRBD2 matching 10 bases. With V trimmed by 5 bases and J by 6 bases, 10 bases remained unmatched. Germline values: CDR1 SGHAT, CDR2 FQNNGV. The CDR3 has 15 residues. The CDR3 DNA reads as TGTGCCAGCAGCCCCCTCCGGACTAGCGGCTCCGAGCAGTACTTC. It is translated as CASSPLRTSGSEQYF.

The rearrangement uses TRBV29-1 and TRBJ2-7; 9 bases agree with TRBD1. The length of the CDR3 is 13 residues. Germline lookup yields CDR1 SQVTM and CDR2 ANQGSEA. V shed 7 bases, J shed 4 bases, and the junction held 8 bases outside the gene matches. CDR3 residues: CSASGQGRYEQYF. As DNA, the CDR3 is TGCAGCGCTTCTGGACAGGGGCGTTACGAGCAGTACTTC.

This clonotype was observed many times. The chain has TRBV29-1 and TRBJ2-5, with a possible D match to TRBD1 (5 bases). Germline V gene lookup returns CDR1 SQVTM and CDR2 ANQGSEA. The CDR3 contains 13 residues. V gave up 6 bases and J gave up 1 base, with 12 bases separating them. DNA for the CDR3: TGCAGCGTGGCTGGACAAGTCCAAGAGACCCAGTACTTC. Translated, it gives CSVAGQVQETQYF. Combining the CDR3 with reference TRBV29-1 and TRBJ2-5 gives the whole variable domain SAVISQKPSRDICQRGTSLTIQCQVDSQVTMMFWYRQQPGQSLTLIATANQGSEATYESGFVIDKFPISRPNLTFSTLTVSNMSPEDSSIYLCSVAGQVQETQYFGPGTRLLVL.

The chain employs TRBV12-3 or TRBV12-4 and TRBJ2-5; D gene ambiguous. The CDR3 runs to 10 residues. Trimming shortened V by 6 bases and J by 7 bases, and 6 bases separated the two germline ends. CDR3 in amino acids: CASRQWTQYF. CDR3 DNA: TGTGCCAGCAGACAGTGGACCCAGTACTTC.

This clonotype has only a few counts. The V gene is TRBV5-1, the J gene TRBJ2-2; 7 bases line up with TRBD1. CDR3 length: 16 amino acids. The germline V gene has CDR1 SGHRS and CDR2 YFSETQ. V shed 0 bases, J shed 0 bases, and the junction held 2 bases outside the gene matches. CDR3: CASSLVQGANTGELFF. CDR3 coding DNA: TGCGCCAGCAGCTTGGTCCAGGGGGCGAACACCGGGGAGCTGTTTTTT.

The sample holds a few counts of this clonotype. The V call is TRBV20-1, the J call TRBJ1-6; the match to TRBD1 covers 7 bases. V lost 5 bases to trimming and J lost 5 bases; unmatched junction nucleotides: 15. This CDR3 contains 17 residues. Germline V gene sequence: CDR1 DFQATT, CDR2 SNEGSKA (reference sequence). The CDR3 DNA is TGCAGTGCTGCGGAACTTTACGGGACAGAAGATAATTCACCCCTCCACTTT. Residues: CSAAELYGTEDNSPLHF.